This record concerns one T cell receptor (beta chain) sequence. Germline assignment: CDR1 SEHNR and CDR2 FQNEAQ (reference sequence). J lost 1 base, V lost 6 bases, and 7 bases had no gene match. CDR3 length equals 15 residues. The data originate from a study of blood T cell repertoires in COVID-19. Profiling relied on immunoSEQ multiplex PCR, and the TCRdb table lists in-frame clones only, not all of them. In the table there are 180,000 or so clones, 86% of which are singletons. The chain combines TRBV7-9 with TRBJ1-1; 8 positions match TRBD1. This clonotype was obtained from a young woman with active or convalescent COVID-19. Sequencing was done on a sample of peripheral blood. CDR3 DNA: TGTGCCAGCAGACCGCAAACAGGGGGGAACACTGAAGCTTTCTTT. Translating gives CASRPQTGGNTEAFF.